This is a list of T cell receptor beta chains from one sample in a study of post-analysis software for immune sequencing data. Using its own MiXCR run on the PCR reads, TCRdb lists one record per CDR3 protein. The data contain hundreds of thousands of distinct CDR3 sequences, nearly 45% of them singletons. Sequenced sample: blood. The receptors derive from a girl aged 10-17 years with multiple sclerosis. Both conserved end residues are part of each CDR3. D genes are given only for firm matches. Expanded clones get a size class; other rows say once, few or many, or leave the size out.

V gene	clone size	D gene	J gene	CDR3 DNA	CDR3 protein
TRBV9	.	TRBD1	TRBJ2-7	TGTGCCAGCAGCTTTGACGGGACAGGGCCCCACGAGCAGTACTTC	CASSFDGTGPHEQYF
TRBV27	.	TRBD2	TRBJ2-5	TGTGCCAGCAGCCGGACTAGTCCTCAAGAGACCCAGTACTTC	CASSRTSPQETQYF
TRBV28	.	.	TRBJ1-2	TGTGCCAGCAGTTTCCTTCAGTGGGGGAGGCCCGGCTACACCTTC	CASSFLQWGRPGYTF
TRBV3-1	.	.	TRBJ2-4	TGTGCCAGCAGCCAAGAAGGCGAGAGGGCCTCGCAGTACTTC	CASSQEGERASQYF
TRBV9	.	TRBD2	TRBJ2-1	TGTGCCAGCAGCGTTGGGGGAGGGCCCGTAAATGAGCAGTTCTTC	CASSVGGGPVNEQFF
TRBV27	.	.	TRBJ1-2	TGTGCCAGCATAGGTCTACAGGGCCTCTCCTATGGCTACACCTTC	CASIGLQGLSYGYTF
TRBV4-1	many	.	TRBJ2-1	TGCGCCAGCAGCCAAGGGGAGCAGTTCTTC	CASSQGEQFF
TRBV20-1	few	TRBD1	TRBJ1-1	TGCAGTGCAAGAGGAGACAGGGGTAGGGTCACTGAAGCTTTCTTT	CSARGDRGRVTEAFF
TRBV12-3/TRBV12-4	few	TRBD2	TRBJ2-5	TGTGCCAGCAGTTGGGGACTAGCGGACCAAGAGACCCAGTACTTC	CASSWGLADQETQYF
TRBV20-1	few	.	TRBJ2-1	TGCAGTGCTAATGACCCCAGGGGCTGGAATGAGCAGTTCTTC	CSANDPRGWNEQFF
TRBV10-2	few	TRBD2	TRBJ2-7	TGCGCCAGCAGTGAGTCGCTGGGGGGGTCCTACGAGCAGTACTTC	CASSESLGGSYEQYF
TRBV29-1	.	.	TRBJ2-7	TGCAGCGCCTGGACGTCGGGAGCCTACGAGCAGTACTTC	CSAWTSGAYEQYF